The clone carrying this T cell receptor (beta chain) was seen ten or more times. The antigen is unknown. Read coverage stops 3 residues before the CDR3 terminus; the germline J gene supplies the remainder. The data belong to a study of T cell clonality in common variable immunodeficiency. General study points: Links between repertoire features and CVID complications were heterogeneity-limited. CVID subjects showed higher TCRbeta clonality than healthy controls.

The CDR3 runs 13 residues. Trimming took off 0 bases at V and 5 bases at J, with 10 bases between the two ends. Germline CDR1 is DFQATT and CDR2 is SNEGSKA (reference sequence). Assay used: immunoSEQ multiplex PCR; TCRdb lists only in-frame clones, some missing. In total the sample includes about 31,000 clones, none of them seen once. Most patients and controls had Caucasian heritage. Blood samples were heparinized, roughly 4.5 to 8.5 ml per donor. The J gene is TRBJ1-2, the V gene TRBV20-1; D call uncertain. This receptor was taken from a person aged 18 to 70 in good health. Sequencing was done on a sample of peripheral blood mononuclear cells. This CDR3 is CSARDPGYYGYTF. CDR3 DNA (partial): TGCAGTGCTAGAGACCCGGGGTATTATGGC.